The clone carrying this T cell receptor (beta chain) has just a few counts. Its antigen is currently unknown. TCR beta VDJ combinations and CDR3 sequences were profiled from genomic DNA. TCRdb reprocessed the reads via MiXCR and lists one record per CDR3 protein. The data show just over 450,000 distinct CDR3 sequences, under 40% seen once. The V gene's germline CDR1 is MNHNS and CDR2 SASEGT. The CDR3 has 13 residues. Losses at the gene ends were 4 bases for V and 6 bases for J; bases not matched to a gene: 2. The data derive from a study of CD8+CD57+ T cells in acquired aplastic anemia. At the level of the study: When averaged, DNA from sorted CD4+ and CD8+ cells came to 3.2 ug.

Study results and limitations: In common between the patients and the controls were more than 25 CD8+ CDR3 sequences. Levels of CD8+ Simpson's diversity were not significantly distinct in patients versus controls.

CD8+CD57+ cell expansion, shown by flow cytometry, had occurred in the patients selected for sequencing. No patient had been given any therapy when blood was sampled. V usage is TRBV6-1 and J usage is TRBJ1-4; 7 bases align to TRBD1. This TCR derives from a human donor with aplastic anemia. The sequencing input was sorted CD4+, CD8+, or CD8+CD57+ T cells (not recorded which) from PBMCs. CDR3 region: CASSGTGYEKLFF. CDR3 nucleotides: TGTGCCAGCAGTGGGACAGGATATGAAAAACTGTTTTTT.